The source of this T cell receptor (beta chain) is a study of Ad26.COV2.S vaccination and SARS-CoV-2 variants. Study overall: Doses of Ad26.COV2.S were injected into muscle once or twice, 56 days apart.

Documented treatment: over 15 received Ad26.COV2.S at low or high dose, single or two shots; roughly five received placebo; per-sample allocation not given. Samples were taken on day 63 after the first vaccine or placebo injection. CDR3 length: 11 amino acids. V lost 3 bases to trimming and J lost 7 bases; unmatched junction nucleotides: 2. Germline V lookup: CDR1 SQVTM, CDR2 ANQGSEA. Study-level findings and limits: Breadth measured for non-spike TCRs was similar across vaccine and placebo recipients.

Regarding this clone: The antigen remains undetermined.

Sequencing was performed with immunoSEQ multiplex PCR; in TCRdb, only in-frame clones are kept and a portion is missing. The sample records 410,000 or so clones, about 90% being singletons. This TCR was sampled from a person between 18 and 60 years old who received the Ad26.COV2.S COVID-19 vaccine or a placebo. The sample here was peripheral blood, taken in a trial of Ad26.COV2.S vaccine versus placebo. J is TRBJ1-2 and V is TRBV29-1; 7 nucleotides match TRBD1. CDR3 loop: CSVETGFGYTF. CDR3 coding DNA: TGCAGCGTTGAGACAGGGTTTGGCTACACCTTC.